Below, 29 T cell receptor beta chains from the same sample are listed, as sequenced in a study of CD8+ T cells in alopecia areata. Isolated RNA was reverse transcribed into cDNA used as the sequencing template. TCRdb keeps only in-frame clones here, not all; method: immunoSEQ multiplex PCR. The sample consists of a few hundred thousand clones, more than 45% of them appearing once. As to treatment: oral pan-JAK inhibitor, 5-10 mg twice daily. The input for sequencing was CD4+ T cells sorted from blood, taken at week 4, from a patient treated with tofacitinib. The receptors derive from a human donor with alopecia areata.

The chain uses TRBV6-1 and TRBJ1-5; no definite D call. Germline V gene sequence: CDR1 MNHNS, CDR2 SASEGT. Trimming took 1 base from V and 4 from J, leaving 20 bases between them. The CDR3 length is 18 residues. CDR3 amino acids: CASSEVWRLTASNQPQHF. The CDR3 nucleotides are TGTGCCAGCAGTGAAGTCTGGAGGTTGACGGCTTCGAATCAGCCCCAGCATTTT.

The V and J genes are TRBV4-3 and TRBJ1-6; D possibly corresponds to TRBD1 (5 bases). The V gene's germline CDR1 is LGHNA and CDR2 YSLEER. V lost 0 bases and J lost 8, with 8 bases in between. The CDR3 is made up of 14 amino acids. Here the CDR3 reads CASSQEGPHSPLHF. The CDR3, as DNA: TGCGCCAGCAGCCAAGAGGGGCCCCATTCACCCCTCCACTTT.

This chain connects TRBV30 to TRBJ2-3; the D gene is possibly TRBD2 (6 bases). The CDR3 extends over 13 amino acids. Between the trimmed V and J ends, which lost 4 bases and 5 bases, there was a span of 13 bases. Germline CDR1 reads GTSNPN; CDR2 reads SVGIG (reference sequence). This chain's CDR3 is CAWNRRGGDTQYF. As DNA, the CDR3 is TGTGCCTGGAATAGGAGGGGAGGAGATACGCAGTATTTT.

This clone turned up a few times. The rearrangement uses TRBV7-2 and TRBJ1-2; 8 bases align to TRBD1. The V and J ends lost 5 bases and 7 bases, in that order; junction bases with no gene match: 6. The CDR3 extends over 13 amino acids. Germline V CDR1 and CDR2: SGHTA, FQGNSA. This CDR3 is CASSAGQGSGYTF. The CDR3 bases are TGTGCCAGCAGCGCCGGACAGGGATCTGGCTACACCTTC.

CDR3 amino acids: CSVVDPKGHEQYF. Here the CDR3 DNA reads TGCAGCGTTGTGGACCCAAAAGGCCACGAGCAGTACTTC. This chain links TRBV29-1 with TRBJ2-7, with unresolved D. V lost 4 bases and J 5 bases, leaving 15 bases between the germline ends. CDR3 size: 13 residues. CDR1 SQVTM and CDR2 ANQGSEA come from the germline V gene.

The chain's CDR3 is CSVEPVNTEAFF. The DNA for the CDR3 is TGCAGCGTTGAGCCAGTGAACACTGAAGCTTTCTTT. The chain is built from TRBV29-1 and TRBJ1-1; unclear D gene. The CDR3 contains 12 residues. Germline V CDR1 and CDR2: SQVTM, ANQGSEA. The V gene lost 3 bases and the J gene lost 0 bases, with 5 bases spanning the gap.

A note on this clone: Other DNA variants within this sample encode the same CDR3. The chain's CDR3 is CSASFTDTQYF. The CDR3 DNA reads TGCAGTGCTAGCTTCACAGATACGCAGTATTTT. The rearrangement joins TRBV20-1 to TRBJ2-3, with D uncertain. CDR1 is DFQATT, CDR2 SNEGSKA, per germline (reference sequence). V was pared by 3 bases and J by 2 bases, with 3 bases between. The CDR3 runs 11 residues.

This chain joins TRBV5-1 and TRBJ2-5, with D possibly being TRBD2 (5 bases). The germline gives CDR1 SGHRS, CDR2 YFSETQ. The ends were cut back, 0 bases at V and 7 bases at J, with 16 bases in the middle. CDR3 size: 15 residues. Written as DNA, the CDR3 is TGCGCCAGCAGCTTGGAGGGCCCCCCGGGGTCGACCCAGTACTTC. It encodes CASSLEGPPGSTQYF.

This chain uses TRBV6-1 with TRBJ2-5; D may be TRBD1 (6 bases). V lost 7 bases, J lost 1 base, and 10 bases lay in between. From germline, CDR1 is MNHNS and CDR2 SASEGT. CDR3 length: 13 residues. CDR3 residues: CASNRDPQETQYF. DNA of the CDR3: TGTGCCAGCAACAGGGACCCCCAAGAGACCCAGTACTTC.

This chain links TRBV6-1 with TRBJ2-5; D is undetermined. Germline assignment: CDR1 MNHNS and CDR2 SASEGT. The V gene lost 2 bases and the J gene lost 2 bases, with 6 bases spanning the gap. The CDR3 has 13 residues. CDR3 amino acids: CASSETHQETQYF. CDR3 coding DNA: TGTGCCAGCAGTGAAACCCATCAAGAGACCCAGTACTTC.

DNA of the CDR3: TGCGCCAGCAGCTCGACAGGGAGGGATGGCTACACCTTC. It yields the protein CASSSTGRDGYTF. The chain is built from TRBV5-1 and TRBJ1-2; 7 nucleotides agree with TRBD1. Germline CDR1 and CDR2: SGHRS and YFSETQ. The V segment lost 3 bases and the J segment 6 bases; nucleotides outside the gene matches: 5. The CDR3 is 13 residues long.

The rearrangement uses TRBV4-3 and TRBJ2-2; 12 bases match TRBD2. Trimming took 4 bases from V and 7 from J; bases not matched to a gene: 4. Germline lookup yields CDR1 LGHNA and CDR2 YSLEER. The CDR3 spans 15 residues. The CDR3 DNA reads TGCGCCAGCAGCCGGACTAGCGGGAAGAACGGGGAGCTGTTTTTT. It specifies CASSRTSGKNGELFF.

The genes are TRBV15 and TRBJ1-4; unclear D gene. The CDR3 has 15 residues. Germline V gene lookup returns CDR1 LNHNV and CDR2 YYDKDF (reference sequence). The V end was cut by 0 bases, the J end by 0 bases, with 5 bases between. In DNA form, the CDR3 reads TGTGCCACCAGCAGAGATAAAACAACTAATGAAAAACTGTTTTTT. This encodes CATSRDKTTNEKLFF. The variable domain in full, completed from reference TRBV15 and TRBJ1-4, reads DAMVIQNPRYQVTQFGKPVTLSCSQTLNHNVMYWYQQKSSQAPKLLFHYYDKDFNNEADTPDNFQSRRPNTSFCFLDIRSPGLGDTAMYLCATSRDKTTNEKLFFGSGTQLSVL.

The rearrangement joins TRBV5-1 to TRBJ1-6; 10 bases fit TRBD1. The CDR3 length is 16 residues. Germline V gene sequence: CDR1 SGHRS, CDR2 YFSETQ. The J segment lost 7 bases and the V segment lost 0 bases, leaving 4 bases of the junction unmatched. This CDR3 is CASSLGGQGTNSPLHF. The CDR3 region has the DNA TGCGCCAGCAGCTTGGGGGGACAGGGGACCAATTCACCCCTCCACTTT.

The chain uses TRBV30 and TRBJ2-3; 8 bases agree with TRBD2. The germline gives CDR1 GTSNPN, CDR2 SVGIG (reference sequence). This CDR3 region has 17 residues. The ends lost 2 bases at V and 2 bases at J; junction bases unmatched: 12. The DNA for the CDR3 is TGTGCCTGGAGTCCCAAAGGGTTAGCGGGGTACACAGATACGCAGTATTTT. It is translated as CAWSPKGLAGYTDTQYF.

The chain combines TRBV2 with TRBJ1-2; D call uncertain. V dropped 7 bases and J dropped 5 bases, with 17 bases sitting between them. The CDR3 extends over 14 amino acids. The germline gives CDR1 SNHLY, CDR2 FYNNEI. CDR3 in amino acids: CASKPSVLGYGYTF. CDR3 nucleotides: TGTGCCAGCAAACCATCTGTCTTGGGTTATGGCTACACCTTC.

The genes are TRBV29-1 and TRBJ2-5, with TRBD2 identical over 10 bases. J was trimmed by 5 bases and V by 7 bases; bases with no gene match: 13. CDR1 and CDR2 from the germline V gene are SQVTM and ANQGSEA. This CDR3 has 15 residues. CDR3 residues: CSAEPASGGRETQYF. The CDR3 DNA sequence: TGCAGCGCCGAGCCAGCTAGCGGGGGTCGGGAGACCCAGTACTTC.

V gene TRBV30 combines with J gene TRBJ1-1; no clear D gene. Per the germline V gene, CDR1 is GTSNPN and CDR2 is SVGIG (reference sequence). The CDR3 is 12 amino acids. V lost 3 bases and J 11 bases, leaving 16 bases between the germline ends. Written as DNA, the CDR3 is TGTGCCTGGAGGGAGGAGGGCGTTGGGGCTTTCTTT. Its translation: CAWREEGVGAFF.

The CDR3 DNA reads TGTGCCAGCAGCTTAGATCATGGAAGCTCCTACGAGCAGTACTTC. Amino acid sequence: CASSLDHGSSYEQYF. The chain carries TRBV11-3 and TRBJ2-7; D is undetermined. The CDR3 spans 15 residues. Trimming took 0 bases from V and 0 from J, leaving 9 bases between them. Per the germline V gene, CDR1 is SGHNT and CDR2 is YENEEA.

The genes are TRBV29-1 and TRBJ2-7; no firm D call. The CDR3 loop spans 14 amino acids. The ends were cut back, 3 bases at V and 2 bases at J, with 14 bases in the middle. CDR1 is SQVTM, CDR2 ANQGSEA, per germline. The CDR3 nucleotides are TGCAGCGTTGAGGGCGTTGGGCAACCCTACGAGCAGTACTTC. Its translation is CSVEGVGQPYEQYF.

The chain joins TRBV6-1 to TRBJ2-2; 9 bases map to TRBD2. This CDR3 spans 14 amino acids. Losses at the gene ends were 5 bases for V and 4 bases for J; bases not matched to a gene: 2. Per the germline V gene, CDR1 is MNHNS and CDR2 is SASEGT. The CDR3 DNA follows: TGTGCCAGCAGTCGTAGCGGGGGCACCGGGGAGCTGTTTTTT. As protein: CASSRSGGTGELFF.

The table lists this clone with a few counts. The chain joins TRBV18 to TRBJ2-1; maybe TRBD2 (6 bases). V lost 5 bases to trimming and J lost 10 bases, with 15 bases between them. CDR3 length equals 13 residues. Germline values: CDR1 KGHSH, CDR2 LQKENI. CDR3 region: CASSYTGDREQFF. The CDR3 DNA follows: TGTGCCAGCTCATATACGGGGGATCGCGAGCAGTTCTTC.

The sample holds a few counts of this clone. This chain links TRBV2 with TRBJ2-5, with D perhaps TRBD1 or TRBD2 (5 bases each). V lost 4 bases to trimming and J lost 0 bases, with 18 bases between them. Germline lookup yields CDR1 SNHLY and CDR2 FYNNEI. The CDR3 length is 17 residues. The CDR3 sequence: CASSAGRQSLYQETQYF. As DNA, the CDR3 is TGTGCCAGCAGTGCGGGACGGCAATCCTTGTACCAAGAGACCCAGTACTTC. Complete variable domain (other parts from reference TRBV2 and TRBJ2-5): EPEVTQTPSHQVTQMGQEVILRCVPISNHLYFYWYRQILGQKVEFLVSFYNNEISEKSEIFDDQFSVERPDGSNFTLKIRSTKLEDSAMYFCASSAGRQSLYQETQYFGPGTRLLVL.

V is TRBV2 and J is TRBJ1-1; D is unresolved. Germline assignment: CDR1 SNHLY and CDR2 FYNNEI. V was trimmed by 8 bases and J by 0 bases, leaving 4 bases between them. CDR3 length: 11 amino acids. CDR3 DNA sequence: TGTGCCAGCGGAATGAACACTGAAGCTTTCTTT. It encodes CASGMNTEAFF. Combining the CDR3 with reference TRBV2 and TRBJ1-1 gives the whole variable domain EPEVTQTPSHQVTQMGQEVILRCVPISNHLYFYWYRQILGQKVEFLVSFYNNEISEKSEIFDDQFSVERPDGSNFTLKIRSTKLEDSAMYFCASGMNTEAFFGQGTRLTVV.

This chain links TRBV29-1 with TRBJ1-2; D possibly corresponds to TRBD1 (6 bases). In germline, CDR1 is SQVTM, CDR2 ANQGSEA. V lost 2 bases to trimming and J lost 3 bases, with 10 bases between them. The CDR3 spans 13 residues. The CDR3 protein is CSVERDRHYGYTF. CDR3 sequence (DNA): TGCAGCGTTGAAAGAGACAGGCACTATGGCTACACCTTC.

The chain joins TRBV30 to TRBJ2-5; tentatively, D is TRBD1 or TRBD2 (5 bases each). Germline assignment: CDR1 GTSNPN and CDR2 SVGIG (reference sequence). There are 12 residues in the CDR3. Trimming left V 0 bases short and J 6 bases short, with 8 bases between. CDR3 protein: CAWSVGGKTQYF. CDR3 in DNA: TGTGCCTGGAGTGTTGGGGGAAAGACCCAGTACTTC.

The V gene is TRBV18, the J gene TRBJ1-2, with 9 bases matching TRBD1. Germline assignment: CDR1 KGHSH and CDR2 LQKENI. V trimming: 3 bases; J trimming: 8 bases; junction bases outside the gene matches: 1. This CDR3 is built from 12 residues. The DNA of the CDR3 is TGTGCCAGCTCACCGACAGGGGGAGGCTACACCTTC. Translated: CASSPTGGGYTF.

This chain links TRBV29-1 with TRBJ1-4, with TRBD1 identical over 9 bases. Germline-derived CDR1 and CDR2 are SQVTM and ANQGSEA. The CDR3 spans 15 residues. V lost 4 bases, J lost 6 bases, and 9 bases stayed unmatched. This chain's CDR3 is CSVAGTGGEDEKLFF. In DNA form, the CDR3 reads TGCAGCGTTGCGGGAACAGGGGGCGAGGATGAAAAACTGTTTTTT. Full variable domain (rest looked up from reference TRBV29-1 and TRBJ1-4): SAVISQKPSRDICQRGTSLTIQCQVDSQVTMMFWYRQQPGQSLTLIATANQGSEATYESGFVIDKFPISRPNLTFSTLTVSNMSPEDSSIYLCSVAGTGGEDEKLFFGSGTQLSVL.

Only a few counts were recorded for this clone. V usage is TRBV5-1 and J usage is TRBJ1-6; D not resolved. The CDR3 spans 13 residues. Germline V gene sequence: CDR1 SGHRS, CDR2 YFSETQ. Trimming cost V 3 bases and J 8 bases, with 9 bases left between them. The DNA of the CDR3 is TGCGCCAGCAGCTCCGAAAGAGATTCACCCCTCCACTTT. This sequence encodes CASSSERDSPLHF.